This T cell receptor (beta chain) was retrieved from a study of cytomegalovirus exposure and HLA in healthy donors. This CDR3 has 15 amino acids. Germline V gene lookup returns CDR1 SGHRS and CDR2 YFSETQ. V was clipped by 4 bases and J by 1 base; unmatched bases: 6. A note on this clone: Its antigen is unknown. The sample contains more than one DNA sequence encoding this CDR3.

Primers for the PCR totalled 60 Vbeta and 13 Jbeta. TCRdb's table, derived via immunoSEQ multiplex PCR, lists solely in-frame clones and lacks some. The sample table sets out about 200,000 clones. Every donor was a healthy person donating bone marrow. Notes on the study in general: It was reportedly the case that the classifier diagnosed cytomegalovirus status with high specificity and sensitivity. V- and J-gene trimming in TCR beta was tied to a missense DCLRE1C variant by an analysis performed later.

V is TRBV5-1 and J is TRBJ1-2; TRBD1 matches 8 bases. This clonotype was sampled from a man aged 30 to 45 in good health and CMV-seronegative. Sequenced sample: PBMCs. The CDR3 loop is CASSLEQGVNYGYTF. The CDR3 nucleotides read TGCGCCAGCAGCCTGGAACAGGGGGTTAACTATGGCTACACCTTC.